These 8 T cell receptor beta chains share one sample of origin, sequenced in a study of T cells after yellow fever vaccination. TCRdb re-analysed the 5' RACE reads in MiXCR, keeping a single row per CDR3 protein. The top ten clones hold roughly 40% of a sample with 120,000 or so distinct CDR3 sequences, almost 9% of them seen once. Specimen: CD8+ T cells sorted from PBMCs, collected on the day of the yellow fever booster vaccination. All receptors come from a man younger than 35 who received the YFV17D yellow fever vaccine.

The J gene is TRBJ2-1, the V gene TRBV6-2 or TRBV6-3; 8 nucleotides match TRBD2. Germline V lookup: CDR1 MNHEY, CDR2 SVGEGT. The CDR3 has 16 residues. After removal of 0 bases from V and 6 bases from J, the junction contained 7 bases not matched to a gene. DNA for the CDR3: TGTGCCAGCAGTTACTCGGACGGACTAGCTCGCAATGAGCAGTTCTTC. Amino acid sequence: CASSYSDGLARNEQFF.

In this sample, this clonotype turned up many times. V is TRBV12-3 or TRBV12-4 and J is TRBJ2-7; 8 bases match TRBD1. The V segment lost 2 bases and the J segment 3 bases; nucleotides outside the gene matches: 6. The CDR3 is 15 amino acids. CDR3 DNA sequence: TGTGCCAGCAGTTTATCTAGGACAGGGTTCTACGAGCAGTACTTC. Its protein product is CASSLSRTGFYEQYF.

This clonotype was detected ten times or more. The chain has TRBV4-3 and TRBJ1-2; a possible D gene is TRBD1 (5 bases). There are 14 residues in the CDR3. V dropped 1 base and J dropped 3 bases, with 9 bases sitting between them. Germline values: CDR1 LGHNA, CDR2 YSLEER. The CDR3, as DNA: TGCGCCAGCAGCCAAGCTCGGGGCGACTATGGCTACACCTTC. Translated, it gives CASSQARGDYGYTF.

This clonotype was observed a handful of times. The V and J genes are TRBV20-1 and TRBJ1-1; 7 bases fit TRBD1. CDR3 length: 16 residues. V was clipped by 5 bases and J by 7 bases; unmatched bases: 19. CDR1 DFQATT and CDR2 SNEGSKA come from the germline V gene (reference sequence). The chain's CDR3 is CSASLDRVSFLGEAFF. Written as DNA, the CDR3 is TGCAGTGCTTCCTTAGACAGGGTCAGTTTTTTGGGTGAAGCTTTCTTT.

This clonotype was seen a handful of times. J is TRBJ1-4 and V is TRBV12-3 or TRBV12-4, with a tentative D call TRBD1 (5 bases). CDR3 length: 13 amino acids. Trimming left V 6 bases short and J 4 bases short, with 9 bases between. CDR3 coding DNA: TGTGCCAGCAGGGGGGGGATTAATGAAAAACTGTTTTTT. It encodes CASRGGINEKLFF.

This clonotype has only a few counts. The chain employs TRBV5-5 and TRBJ2-6, with no clear D. CDR3 length: 15 residues. V lost 0 bases to trimming and J lost 4 bases, with 8 bases between them. Germline lookup yields CDR1 SGHKS and CDR2 YYEKEE (reference sequence). The CDR3 loop is CASSLGVAGANVLTF. The CDR3, as DNA: TGTGCCAGCAGCTTGGGGGTGGCAGGGGCCAACGTCCTGACTTTC.

In its sample, this clonotype was seen a few times. V and J are TRBV4-1 and TRBJ1-4; 7 nucleotides match TRBD1. Germline loops: CDR1 MGHRA, CDR2 YSYEKL. The CDR3 consists of 15 residues. J gave up 8 bases and V 4 bases, and 10 bases lay outside the gene matches. The CDR3 DNA is TGCGCCAGCAGCCCCCGGGGACAGTATAGGGAAAAACTGTTTTTT. This translates into CASSPRGQYREKLFF.

This clonotype came up a few times. This chain's CDR3 is CASSFSGWETQYF. CDR3 DNA: TGTGCCAGCAGCTTTTCAGGGTGGGAGACCCAGTACTTC. The J gene is TRBJ2-5, the V gene TRBV11-2; a weak D match, TRBD1 (5 bases). The germline gives CDR1 SGHAT, CDR2 FQNNGV. The CDR3 consists of 13 residues. The ends were cut back, 3 bases at V and 5 bases at J, with 10 bases in the middle.